Described below is a single T cell receptor (beta chain) sequence and its context. The sample originates from a study of memory CD4+ T cells and cytomegalovirus serostatus. Germline V gene sequence: CDR1 MNHNY, CDR2 SVGAGI (reference sequence). CDR3 length equals 15 residues. V lost 6 bases, J lost 1 base, and 13 bases lay in between. The sort gate was single viable CD3+CD4+CD8-CD45RO+ cells for memory CD4+ T cells. Data came from immunoSEQ multiplex PCR; TCRdb stores just in-frame clones and leaves some out. The repertoire consists of tens of thousands of clones, with over 75% occurring once and the leading ten covering about 0.8%.

Material: memory CD4+ T cells from blood. This TCR was recovered from an adult in good health and CMV-seronegative. The rearrangement joins TRBV6-6 to TRBJ1-5; no reliable D call. CDR3 sequence (DNA): TGTGCCAGCAGGGAGGCAGAGCTGAGCAATCAGCCCCAGCATTTT. This sequence encodes CASREAELSNQPQHF.